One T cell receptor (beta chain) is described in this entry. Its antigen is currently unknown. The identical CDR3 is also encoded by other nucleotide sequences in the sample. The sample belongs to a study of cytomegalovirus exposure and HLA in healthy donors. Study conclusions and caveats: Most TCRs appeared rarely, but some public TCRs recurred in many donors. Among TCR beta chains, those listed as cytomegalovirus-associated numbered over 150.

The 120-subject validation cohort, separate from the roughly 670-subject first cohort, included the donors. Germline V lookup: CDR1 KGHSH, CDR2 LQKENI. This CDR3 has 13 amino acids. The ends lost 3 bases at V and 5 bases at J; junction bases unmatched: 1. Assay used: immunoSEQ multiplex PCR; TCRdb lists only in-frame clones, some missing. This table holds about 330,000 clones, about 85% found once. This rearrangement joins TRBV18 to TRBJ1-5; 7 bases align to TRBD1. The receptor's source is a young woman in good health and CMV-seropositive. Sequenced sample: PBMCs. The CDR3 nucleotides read TGTGCCAGCTCACCCAGGGGGGATCAGCCCCAGCATTTT. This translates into CASSPRGDQPQHF.